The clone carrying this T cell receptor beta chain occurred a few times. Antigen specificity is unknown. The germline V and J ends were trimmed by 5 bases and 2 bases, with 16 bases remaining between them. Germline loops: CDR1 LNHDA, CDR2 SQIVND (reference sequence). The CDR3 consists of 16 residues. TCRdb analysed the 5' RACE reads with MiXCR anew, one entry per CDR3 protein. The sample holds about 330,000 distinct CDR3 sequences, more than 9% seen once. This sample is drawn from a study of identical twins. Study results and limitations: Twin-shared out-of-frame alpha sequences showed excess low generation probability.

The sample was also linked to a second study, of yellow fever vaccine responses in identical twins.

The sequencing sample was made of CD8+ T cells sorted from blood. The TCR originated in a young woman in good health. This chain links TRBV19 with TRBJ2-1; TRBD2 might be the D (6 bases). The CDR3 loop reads CASSPGVPGPYNEQFF. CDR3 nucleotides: TGTGCCAGTAGTCCGGGGGTGCCGGGACCCTACAATGAGCAGTTCTTC.